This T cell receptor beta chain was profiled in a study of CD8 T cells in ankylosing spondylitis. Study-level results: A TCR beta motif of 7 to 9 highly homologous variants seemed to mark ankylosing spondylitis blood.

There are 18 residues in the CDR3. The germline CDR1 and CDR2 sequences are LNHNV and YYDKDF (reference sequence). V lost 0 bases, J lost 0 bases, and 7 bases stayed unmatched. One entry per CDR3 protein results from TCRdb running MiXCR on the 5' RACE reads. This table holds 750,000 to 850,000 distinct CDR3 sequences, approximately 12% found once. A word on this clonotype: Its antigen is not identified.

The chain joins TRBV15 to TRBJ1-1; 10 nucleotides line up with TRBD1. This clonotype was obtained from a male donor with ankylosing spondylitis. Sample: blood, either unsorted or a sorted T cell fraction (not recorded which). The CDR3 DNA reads TGTGCCACCAGCAGAGAGGGGACAGGGGCTTTTATGAACACTGAAGCTTTCTTT. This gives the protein CATSREGTGAFMNTEAFF.